Following are 10 T cell receptor beta chains from one sample sequenced in a study of blood T cell repertoires in COVID-19. The assay was immunoSEQ multiplex PCR, and TCRdb's table has in-frame clones only and misses some. The repertoire holds around 180,000 clones, with 75% to 90% as singletons. The sequencing sample was made of peripheral blood. The receptor set was obtained from a human donor with active or convalescent COVID-19. The donor label of this sample is uncertain.

For this clone: Other DNA sequences in the sample encode the same CDR3. The chain recombines TRBV7-2 with TRBJ2-2; TRBD2 aligns across 9 bases. CDR3 size: 15 residues. Germline loops: CDR1 SGHTA, CDR2 FQGNSA. J gave up 3 bases and V 2 bases, and 1 base lay outside the gene matches. The CDR3 DNA reads as TGTGCCAGCAGCTTAAGACTAGCGGACACCGGGGAGCTGTTTTTT. It is translated as CASSLRLADTGELFF.

The CDR3 loop is CASSPEVGGITDTQYF. The CDR3 nucleotides read TGTGCCAGCAGCCCGGAGGTCGGGGGAATCACAGATACGCAGTATTTT. The rearrangement links TRBV5-5 to TRBJ2-3; perhaps TRBD2 as D (6 bases). The germline gives CDR1 SGHKS, CDR2 YYEKEE (reference sequence). V dropped 4 bases and J dropped 2 bases, with 17 bases sitting between them. The CDR3 length is 16 residues. The full variable domain, with the rest looked up from reference TRBV5-5 and TRBJ2-3, is DAGVTQSPTHLIKTRGQQVTLRCSPISGHKSVSWYQQVLGQGPQFIFQYYEKEERGRGNFPDRFSARQFPNYSSELNVNALLLGDSALYLCASSPEVGGITDTQYFGPGTRLTVL.

This clone occurred a few times. The DNA for the CDR3 is TGTGCCAGCAGCGACCGACAGGGGGCTGGCGGGGAGCTGTTTTTT. This gives the protein CASSDRQGAGGELFF. V gene TRBV5-4 combines with J gene TRBJ2-2; 10 positions agree with TRBD1. The CDR3 totals 15 residues. In germline, CDR1 is SGHNT, CDR2 YYREEE (reference sequence). V dropped 4 bases and J dropped 7; count of bases not matched to a gene: 7.

The V call is TRBV30, the J call TRBJ2-1; TRBD2 matches at 10 bases. J gave up 7 bases and V 3 bases, and 9 bases lay outside the gene matches. This CDR3 comprises 15 residues. The germline V gene has CDR1 GTSNPN and CDR2 SVGIG (reference sequence). Here the CDR3 DNA reads TGTGCCTGGAGGGTAGCGGGGGGCCTTTTTAATGAGCAGTTCTTC. Translating it yields CAWRVAGGLFNEQFF.

The chain is built from TRBV28 and TRBJ1-1; D is undetermined. V was trimmed by 7 bases and J by 3 bases, leaving 12 bases between them. The CDR3 covers 13 residues. CDR1 and CDR2 (germline): MDHEN, SYDVKM. The CDR3 nucleotides are TGTGCCAGCATCTTGAGGATAGACACTGAAGCTTTCTTT. It translates to CASILRIDTEAFF.

This chain links TRBV19 with TRBJ1-4; unclear D gene. V dropped 1 base and J dropped 4 bases, with 7 bases sitting between them. The CDR3 length is 14 residues. The germline V gene encodes CDR1 LNHDA and CDR2 SQIVND (reference sequence). The CDR3 loop reads CASSIVQLNEKLFF. The CDR3 DNA is TGTGCCAGTAGTATAGTACAGCTTAATGAAAAACTGTTTTTT.

The J gene is TRBJ1-4, the V gene TRBV4-1, with D possibly matching TRBD1 (5 bases). The germline V gene encodes CDR1 MGHRA and CDR2 YSYEKL. This CDR3 has 15 residues. V lost 2 bases and J lost 4, with 11 bases in between. CDR3 region: CASSQSQALNEKLFF. CDR3 coding DNA: TGCGCCAGCAGCCAATCACAGGCGCTTAATGAAAAACTGTTTTTT.

The chain links TRBV5-1 to TRBJ1-2; unclear D gene. Trimming shortened V by 3 bases and J by 7 bases, and 13 bases separated the two germline ends. This CDR3 region has 13 residues. Germline V gene data show CDR1 as SGHRS and CDR2 as YFSETQ. The CDR3 DNA is TGCGCCAGCAGCTCGGAGGGCAAGGGTGGCTACACCTTC. This translates into CASSSEGKGGYTF.

This rearrangement joins TRBV6-2 or TRBV6-3 to TRBJ2-5; TRBD2 agrees at 10 bases. CDR3 size: 15 residues. V was clipped by 5 bases and J by 5 bases; unmatched bases: 8. Germline CDR1 MNHEY, CDR2 SVGEGT. CDR3 sequence: CASSKSGGAWETQYF. The CDR3 coding sequence is TGTGCCAGCAGTAAAAGCGGGGGGGCCTGGGAGACCCAGTACTTC.

The V and J genes are TRBV30 and TRBJ2-3; tentative D call: TRBD1 (6 bases). The germline V and J ends were trimmed by 2 bases and 7 bases, with 10 bases remaining between them. The germline gives CDR1 GTSNPN, CDR2 SVGIG (reference sequence). The CDR3 is 12 amino acids. The CDR3 spells CAWSHTGNTQYF. DNA of the CDR3: TGTGCCTGGAGTCACACAGGGAATACGCAGTATTTT.